The 21 T cell receptor beta chains given below trace back to one sample, sequenced in a study of blood T cell repertoires in COVID-19 (dated by TCRdb to 2019 to 2021). Library method: the immunoSEQ multiplex PCR assay. The table was pulled from immuneACCESS by TCRdb, which kept in-frame rearrangements only. Such tables lose some clones; where checked, under half of the loss comes from unresolved V genes, and the rest has no known cause. In all, the sample holds fewer than 450,000 clones, and roughly 88% of those were seen once. Around 12% of the sample is held by the ten biggest clonotypes. Specimen: peripheral blood. The receptors stem from a woman between 50 and 59 years old with COVID-19, enrolled during active disease.

The J gene is TRBJ1-4, the V gene TRBV7-9; no definite D call. Germline V gene sequence: CDR1 SEHNR, CDR2 FQNEAQ (reference sequence). The CDR3 is made up of 14 amino acids. Trimming removed 3 bases at V and 7 bases at J, with 12 bases between. In DNA, the CDR3 is TGTGCCAGCAGCTTGTCTGCCGGTGGTGAAAAACTGTTTTTT. This encodes CASSLSAGGEKLFF.

V and J are TRBV5-1 and TRBJ1-6; D might be TRBD1 (5 bases). CDR1 and CDR2 (germline): SGHRS, YFSETQ. Trimming removed 5 bases at V and 6 bases at J, with 12 bases between. The CDR3 runs to 14 residues. The CDR3 loop reads CASSPTDTNSPLHF. Written as DNA, the CDR3 is TGCGCCAGCAGTCCGACAGACACTAATTCACCCCTCCACTTT.

V and J are TRBV18 and TRBJ1-1, with D perhaps TRBD1 (5 bases). The germline gives CDR1 KGHSH, CDR2 LQKENI. Between the trimmed V and J ends, which lost 1 base and 1 base, there was a span of 7 bases. CDR3 length: 14 residues. CDR3 DNA sequence: TGTGCCAGCTCACCACAGGGGTGGAACACTGAAGCTTTCTTT. Translating it yields CASSPQGWNTEAFF.

The V call is TRBV7-2, the J call TRBJ1-5; a weak D match, TRBD1 (5 bases). CDR3 length equals 14 residues. Deletions cut 1 base from V and 5 bases from J, with 9 bases between. The germline V gene has CDR1 SGHTA and CDR2 FQGNSA. The CDR3 reads CASSLVGVHQPQHF. DNA of the CDR3: TGTGCCAGCAGCTTAGTAGGGGTGCATCAGCCCCAGCATTTT. Supplemented by reference TRBV7-2 and TRBJ1-5, the full variable domain reads GAGVSQSPSNKVTEKGKDVELRCDPISGHTALYWYRQSLGQGLEFLIYFQGNSAPDKSGLPSDRFSAERTGGSVSTLTIQRTQQEDSAVYLCASSLVGVHQPQHFGDGTRLSIL.

J is TRBJ2-7 and V is TRBV27; D may be TRBD1 (5 bases). CDR1 is MNHEY, CDR2 SMNVEV, per germline (reference sequence). Trimming removed 1 base from V and 3 bases from J, with 10 bases in between. There are 14 residues in the CDR3. The CDR3, as DNA: TGTGCCAGCAGTTTATTGGGTCAGGGCTACGAGCAGTACTTC. This encodes CASSLLGQGYEQYF.

The chain links TRBV24-1 to TRBJ2-2; 7 bases fit TRBD1. V lost 4 bases, J lost 2 bases, and 6 bases stayed unmatched. There are 16 residues in the CDR3. Germline values: CDR1 KGHDR, CDR2 SFDVKD. CDR3: CATSDLRQGNTGELFF. The CDR3 nucleotides are TGTGCCACCAGTGACTTGAGACAGGGAAACACCGGGGAGCTGTTTTTT.

The gene calls are TRBV4-1 and TRBJ1-5; 11 positions agree with TRBD1. CDR3 length: 18 residues. The V and J ends lost 4 bases and 5 bases, in that order; junction bases with no gene match: 13. Germline V gene sequence: CDR1 MGHRA, CDR2 YSYEKL. The CDR3 bases are TGCGCCAGCAGCCGGAGGATTCCCGGGACAGGGGGAGATCAGCCCCAGCATTTT. Translated, it gives CASSRRIPGTGGDQPQHF.

The count of this clone is one. Other DNA sequences within the sample encode an identical CDR3. The CDR3 DNA follows: TGTGCCAGTAGTCCGAGCTCCTACGAGCAGTACTTC. It encodes CASSPSSYEQYF. The V gene is TRBV19, the J gene TRBJ2-7; D is unresolved. V was cut by 5 bases and J by 0 bases, with 5 bases left in between. The CDR3 covers 12 residues. CDR1 LNHDA and CDR2 SQIVND come from the germline V gene (reference sequence).

The chain combines TRBV6-5 with TRBJ2-1; 7 bases fit TRBD2. Trimming took 6 bases from V and 2 from J; bases not matched to a gene: 7. The CDR3 sequence is 15 residues long. Germline V lookup: CDR1 MNHEY, CDR2 SVGAGI. The CDR3 loop reads CASRHDAGAYNEQFF. The CDR3 DNA sequence: TGTGCCAGCAGACACGATGCGGGGGCCTACAATGAGCAGTTCTTC.

The rearrangement joins TRBV28 to TRBJ1-3, with D uncertain. Trimming stripped 10 bases from V and 6 bases from J, with 16 bases between. Per the germline V gene, CDR1 is MDHEN and CDR2 is SYDVKM. The CDR3 is 13 amino acids. CDR3 residues: CATQASLENTIYF. CDR3 sequence (DNA): TGTGCCACCCAGGCTTCTCTGGAAAACACCATATATTTT. Full variable domain (rest looked up from reference TRBV28 and TRBJ1-3): DVKVTQSSRYLVKRTGEKVFLECVQDMDHENMFWYRQDPGLGLRLIYFSYDVKMKEKGDIPEGYSVSREKKERFSLILESASTNQTSMYLCATQASLENTIYFGEGSWLTVV.

J is TRBJ1-2 and V is TRBV9, with 9 bases identical to TRBD1. Germline V gene data show CDR1 as SGDLS and CDR2 as YYNGEE. V trimming: 3 bases; J trimming: 4 bases; junction bases outside the gene matches: 7. The CDR3 is made up of 15 amino acids. The CDR3 DNA reads TGTGCCAGCAGCGGGAGACGGGACAGGGTCTATGGCTACACCTTC. This codes for CASSGRRDRVYGYTF.

The J gene is TRBJ2-3, the V gene TRBV9; 9 bases match TRBD2. CDR3 length: 16 residues. The V and J ends lost 1 base and 4 bases, in that order; junction bases with no gene match: 7. Germline V gene data show CDR1 as SGDLS and CDR2 as YYNGEE. The CDR3 sequence: CASSVSAGGPPDTQYF. Written as DNA, the CDR3 is TGTGCCAGCAGCGTATCGGCGGGGGGGCCGCCAGATACGCAGTATTTT. Filled out from reference TRBV9 and TRBJ2-3, the complete variable domain reads DSGVTQTPKHLITATGQRVTLRCSPRSGDLSVYWYQQSLDQGLQFLIQYYNGEERAKGNILERFSAQQFPDLHSELNLSSLELGDSALYFCASSVSAGGPPDTQYFGPGTRLTVL.

The count of this clone is one. The chain links TRBV5-1 to TRBJ1-2; unclear D gene. Per the germline V gene, CDR1 is SGHRS and CDR2 is YFSETQ. CDR3 length: 16 amino acids. V was clipped by 0 bases and J by 6 bases, with 18 bases between them. The CDR3 spells CASSLAGVWSPNGYTF. The CDR3, as DNA: TGCGCCAGCAGCTTGGCCGGGGTTTGGAGTCCCAATGGCTACACCTTC.

The gene calls are TRBV3-1 (or the pseudogene TRBV3-2) and TRBJ2-3, with TRBD2 identical over 10 bases. The CDR3 has 17 amino acids. Germline V gene sequence: CDR1 LGHDT, CDR2 YNNKEL (reference sequence). With V trimmed by 2 bases and J by 7 bases, 12 bases remained unmatched. CDR3 sequence: CASSQRSWTSGENTQYF. CDR3 nucleotide sequence: TGTGCCAGCAGCCAAAGATCTTGGACTAGCGGCGAAAATACGCAGTATTTT.

The rearrangement links TRBV30 to TRBJ1-1; 8 bases are shared with TRBD1. The CDR3 has 13 amino acids. Germline assignment: CDR1 GTSNPN and CDR2 SVGIG (reference sequence). Germline trimming cut 3 bases from V and 5 bases from J; bases unmatched to any gene: 5. The CDR3 loop is CAWSRGPRTEAFF. The DNA for the CDR3 is TGTGCCTGGAGCAGGGGGCCTCGGACTGAAGCTTTCTTT.

The chain carries TRBV6-2 or TRBV6-3 and TRBJ2-7, with 7 bases that match TRBD1. With V trimmed by 0 bases and J by 1 base, 6 bases remained unmatched. This CDR3 has 16 residues. Germline CDR1 MNHEY, CDR2 SVGEGT. The CDR3 region has the DNA TGTGCCAGCAGTTACTCTTGGGCAGGGGGTTCCTACGAGCAGTACTTC. Translating gives CASSYSWAGGSYEQYF.

V gene TRBV6-5 combines with J gene TRBJ1-1; 8 bases match TRBD1. The length of the CDR3 is 16 residues. V shed 2 bases and J 9 bases; nucleotides not matched to a gene: 14. CDR1 and CDR2 from the germline V gene are MNHEY and SVGAGI. The CDR3 reads CASSYQPDRGMVKAFF. The CDR3 nucleotides are TGTGCCAGCAGTTACCAACCCGACAGGGGAATGGTAAAAGCTTTCTTT.

J is TRBJ2-1 and V is TRBV27; 10 bases match TRBD2. Germline CDR1 and CDR2: MNHEY and SMNVEV (reference sequence). The V gene end was trimmed by 5 bases and the J gene end by 4 bases; junction bases not matched to a gene: 8. The CDR3 has 16 amino acids. The chain's CDR3 is CASSPLAGGRYNEQFF. In nucleotides, the CDR3 is TGTGCCAGCAGTCCCTTAGCGGGGGGCCGGTACAATGAGCAGTTCTTC.

V gene TRBV4-1 combines with J gene TRBJ2-5, with a weak D call TRBD1 (6 bases). The germline V and J ends were trimmed by 1 base and 5 bases, with 14 bases remaining between them. The germline V gene has CDR1 MGHRA and CDR2 YSYEKL. The CDR3 length is 15 residues. The CDR3 sequence is CASSQGGQGYETQYF. The CDR3 region has the DNA TGCGCCAGCAGCCAAGGAGGGCAGGGGTATGAGACCCAGTACTTC.

The chain couples TRBV9 to TRBJ2-1; TRBD1 might be the D (5 bases). V was cut by 3 bases and J by 9 bases, with 19 bases left in between. This CDR3 is built from 15 residues. Germline CDR1 SGDLS, CDR2 YYNGEE. The CDR3 DNA is TGTGCCAGCAGCGCCCCTTTAAGTGGGGCTGGTGAGCAGTTCTTC. Amino acids: CASSAPLSGAGEQFF.

The chain has TRBV25-1 and TRBJ2-7; no clear D. V was clipped by 8 bases and J by 3 bases, with 8 bases between them. Germline loops: CDR1 MGHDK, CDR2 SYGVNS. The CDR3 is 11 residues long. The CDR3 DNA follows: TGTGCCAGCTCACCGGGCTACGAGCAGTACTTC. Amino acid sequence: CASSPGYEQYF.